The rows below give T cell receptor beta chains drawn from one sample of a study of blood T cell repertoires in COVID-19. TCRdb keeps only in-frame clones here, not all; method: immunoSEQ multiplex PCR. The sample lists 540,000 or so clones, roughly 91% seen once, with around 7.8% in the top ten. The sequencing input was peripheral blood. All receptors derive from a woman between 45 and 65 years old with COVID-19, enrolled during active disease. The CDR3 runs from the conserved cysteine through the conserved F or W. D genes are given only for firm matches. Part of the rows lack a size; the others show once, few, many or a class for expanded clones.

>TRBJ1-1|TRBD1|TRBV7-9|NA
CASSSGTGERTEAFF
TGTGCCAGCAGCTCTGGGACAGGGGAGAGGACTGAAGCTTTCTTT
>TRBJ2-7|NA|TRBV5-5|NA
CASSFRGYEQYF
TGTGCCAGCAGCTTCAGGGGCTACGAGCAGTACTTC
>TRBJ1-5|NA|TRBV19|many
CASSSPVRGYQPQHF
TGTGCCAGTAGTTCTCCGGTCAGGGGTTATCAGCCCCAGCATTTT
>TRBJ2-2|TRBD1|TRBV2|once
CASTGTDNTGELFF
TGTGCCAGCACCGGGACAGACAACACCGGGGAGCTGTTTTTT
>TRBJ1-2|NA|TRBV27|once
CASSLSTAANYGYTF
TGTGCCAGCAGTTTATCAACTGCCGCTAACTATGGCTACACCTTC
>TRBJ1-1|NA|TRBV30|once
CAWSAVNTEAFF
TGTGCCTGGAGTGCAGTGAACACTGAAGCTTTCTTT
>TRBJ1-2|NA|TRBV3-1/TRBV3-2|once
CASSQQQGDYGYTF
TGTGCCAGCAGCCAACAACAGGGAGACTATGGCTACACCTTC
>TRBJ2-3|TRBD2|TRBV27|NA
CASTRLAADTDTQYF
TGTGCCAGCACACGACTAGCGGCGGATACAGATACGCAGTATTTT
>TRBJ2-7|NA|TRBV6-6|NA
CASSQSGSNEQYF
TGTGCCAGCAGCCAATCAGGTTCAAACGAGCAGTACTTC
>TRBJ1-2|TRBD1|TRBV6-1|NA
CASSEVRQGRGYTF
TGTGCCAGCAGTGAAGTACGACAGGGGAGGGGCTACACCTTC
>TRBJ2-2|TRBD1|TRBV19|once
CASSRGRDRVTGELFF
TGTGCCAGTAGTAGGGGTCGGGACAGGGTTACCGGGGAGCTGTTTTTT
>TRBJ2-2|NA|TRBV13|NA
CASSSSGELFF
TGTGCCAGCAGCTCCTCCGGGGAGCTGTTTTTT
>TRBJ2-7|NA|TRBV19|once
CASSDAGRRGIGEQYF
TGTGCCAGTAGTGATGCGGGGCGCAGGGGGATCGGAGAGCAGTACTTC
>TRBJ2-7|NA|TRBV7-9|NA
CASSSDRGAQQYF
TGTGCCAGCAGCTCCGACCGCGGGGCCCAGCAGTACTTC